This TCR beta chain comes out of a study of cytomegalovirus exposure and HLA in healthy donors. As for the study in general: A data release that came early held about 89 million unique TCRs from HLA-typed donors. Findings and caveats of the study: Over 150 TCR beta chains were listed as cytomegalovirus-associated.

All donors participated as healthy donors of bone marrow. As concerns this clone: Its antigen is currently unknown.

PCR employed 60 Vbeta and 13 Jbeta primers. The method was immunoSEQ multiplex PCR; TCRdb's version includes in-frame clones alone and lacks a portion of them. This table lists roughly 73,000 clones. In germline, CDR1 is MNHEY, CDR2 SVGAGI. The CDR3 covers 13 residues. V was pared by 10 bases and J by 3 bases, with 12 bases between. This clonotype originated in a man aged 50 to 59 in good health and CMV-seropositive. This rearrangement joins TRBV6-5 to TRBJ2-2, with D possibly being TRBD2 (6 bases). The sample was PBMCs. The CDR3 sequence: CATRDSYTGELFF. CDR3 nucleotides: TGTGCCACCCGGGACTCTTACACCGGGGAGCTGTTTTTT.